This TCR beta chain originates from a study of shared clonotypes between healthy human individuals. In the naive CD8 group, cells lacked CD45RO and were positively selected for CCR7, so terminally differentiated effector memory CD45RA+ cells were left out. The study ran the assay at deep level. Sequencing was performed with immunoSEQ multiplex PCR; in TCRdb, only in-frame clones are kept and a portion is missing. The sample yields some 2 million clones, about 94% seen once. The receptor was derived from a man aged 18-30 years in good health. Sequencing used naive CD8+ T cells sorted from blood.

Here the CDR3 reads CASRNPWTVNTEAFF. For the CDR3, the DNA is TGTGCCAGCAGGAACCCCTGGACGGTGAACACTGAAGCTTTCTTT. This chain uses TRBV2 with TRBJ1-1; no reliable D call. The CDR3 is 15 amino acids. V was cut by 6 bases and J by 0 bases, with 14 bases left in between. Germline V gene data show CDR1 as SNHLY and CDR2 as FYNNEI.